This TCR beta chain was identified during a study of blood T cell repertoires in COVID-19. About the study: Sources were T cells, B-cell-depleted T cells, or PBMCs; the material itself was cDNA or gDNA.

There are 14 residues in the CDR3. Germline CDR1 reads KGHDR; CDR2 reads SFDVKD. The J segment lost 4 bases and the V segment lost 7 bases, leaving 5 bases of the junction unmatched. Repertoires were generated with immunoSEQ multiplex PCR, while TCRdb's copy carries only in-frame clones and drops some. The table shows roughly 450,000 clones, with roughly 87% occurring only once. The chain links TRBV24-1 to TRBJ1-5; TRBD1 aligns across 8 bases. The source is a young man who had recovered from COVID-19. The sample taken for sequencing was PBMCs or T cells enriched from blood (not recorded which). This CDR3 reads CATSDRGYNQPQHF. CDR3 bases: TGTGCCACCAGCGACAGGGGTTATAATCAGCCCCAGCATTTT.